This TCR beta chain was sequenced for a study of a mutant IDH1 vaccine in newly diagnosed glioma. Overall study context: The first vaccination came 4-6 weeks after radiotherapy alone, or with temozolomide cycles. Mean patient age was roughly 43 years; approximately 60% were male and roughly 38% female. It was radiotherapy, temozolomide, or both that patients received previously, with most receiving both. General study findings and limits: Among top peripheral T cell clonotypes, changes seemed unrelated to pseudoprogression.

The junction had 2 bases not matched to a gene; V was cut back by 4 bases and J by 2 bases. Germline CDR1 SGHRS, CDR2 YFSETQ. The CDR3 contains 13 residues. The time point: week 5, during vaccination. What each vaccine dose contained was 300 ug of mutant IDH1 20-mer peptide, accompanied by topical imiquimod. Measured with immunoSEQ multiplex PCR; TCRdb has only the in-frame clones, and not every one. Seen here are 25,000 to 30,000 clones, around 90% observed once, and the top ten hold more than 15%. This clone was found once. The antigen remains undetermined. The chain combines TRBV5-1 with TRBJ2-5; 7 nucleotides line up with TRBD1. The TCR sequence derives from a man aged 18 to 29 with glioma. The source was PBMCs, collected from a glioma patient whose treatment included an IDH1 peptide vaccine. This chain's CDR3 is CASSPGQQETQYF. The CDR3, as DNA: TGCGCCAGCAGCCCGGGACAGCAAGAGACCCAGTACTTC.